Each of the 24 T cell receptor beta chains below was sequenced from the same sample in a study of tumor-infiltrating lymphocytes in primary liver carcinoma. Constant-region priming of about 500 ng total RNA yielded TCR beta cDNA. Each TCR beta library was derived from three nested multiplex PCR rounds that employed slightly modified ARM-PCR. For approximately 9 cycles apiece, the opening two PCR rounds ran with TRBV1-TRBV30 forward primers and a C-beta reverse primer. From the multiplex PCR reads, TCRdb called clonotypes with MiXCR, one entry per CDR3 protein. This sample carries 300,000 to 350,000 distinct CDR3 sequences, almost 65% of them seen once, and the ten largest clones take roughly 6%. Germline DNA was extracted alongside blood RNA, which was obtained from unsorted whole blood. The sample consisted of peripheral blood. The receptors stem from a man aged 40-50 years with primary liver carcinoma and hepatitis B virus infection.

The chain couples TRBV24-1 to TRBJ1-5; a weak D match, TRBD1 (5 bases). Deletions cut 3 bases from V and 3 bases from J, with 14 bases between. The CDR3 runs to 16 residues. The germline CDR1 and CDR2 sequences are KGHDR and SFDVKD. CDR3 DNA: TGTGCCACCAGTGATCCCAGGGCGGACCCCAATCAGCCCCAGCATTTT. Residues: CATSDPRADPNQPQHF.

Comment on this clonotype: This may stem from a read error, because a much larger clone lies one nucleotide away. V gene TRBV29-1 combines with J gene TRBJ2-7; D is perhaps TRBD1 (6 bases). The ends were cut back, 7 bases at V and 4 bases at J, with 23 bases in the middle. The CDR3 extends over 15 amino acids. CDR1 is SQVTM and CDR2 is ANQGSEA in the germline V gene. CDR3 coding DNA: TGCAGCGCACTCCTACCGGGACATGGGATATACGAGCAGTACTTC. Its translation: CSALLPGHGIYEQYF.

This rearrangement joins TRBV12-3 or TRBV12-4 to TRBJ2-5, with 9 positions matching TRBD1. The CDR3 spans 15 residues. V trimming: 4 bases; J trimming: 1 base; junction bases outside the gene matches: 4. The CDR3 nucleotides read TGTGCCAGCAGTTCCGGACAGGGGCCCCAAGAGACCCAGTACTTC. Encoded protein: CASSSGQGPQETQYF.

In regard to this clonotype: Germline is not matched at one junction end, which may reflect a read error. The chain couples TRBV7-8 to TRBJ2-7, with D possibly TRBD2 on 5 matching bases. Germline V gene lookup returns CDR1 SGHVS and CDR2 FQNEAQ. The length of the CDR3 is 15 residues. CDR3 region: CASNLARSVLYEQYF. The CDR3 DNA reads as TGTGCCAGCAACTTAGCGCGCAGTGTGCTTTACGAGCAGTACTTC.

The genes are TRBV11-1 and TRBJ2-1, with unresolved D. CDR3 length: 15 residues. Per germline, CDR1 SGHAT and CDR2 FQDESV (reference sequence). V was clipped by 4 bases and J by 0 bases, with 10 bases between them. In nucleotides, the CDR3 is TGTGCCAGCAGCTCAGAGGCTAACTCCTACAATGAGCAGTTCTTC. Protein sequence: CASSSEANSYNEQFF.

Turning to this clonotype: One junction end disagrees with the germline gene, perhaps due to a read error. The gene calls are TRBV4-2 and TRBJ2-2, with TRBD2 as a possible D gene (5 bases). This CDR3 spans 17 amino acids. From germline, CDR1 is LGHNA and CDR2 YNFKEQ. The CDR3 loop is CGSSQDRRSANTGELFF. CDR3 nucleotide sequence: TGTGGCAGCAGCCAAGATCGGAGGTCTGCGAATACCGGGGAGCTGTTTTTT.

This clonotype appeared a few times. The chain combines TRBV6-1 with TRBJ1-2; D unresolved. V gave up 2 bases and J gave up 4 bases, with 14 bases separating them. CDR1 is MNHNS, CDR2 SASEGT, per germline. The CDR3 spans 15 residues. For the CDR3, the DNA is TGTGCCAGCAGTGAATTAGGTCCGGTGGGCTATGGCTACACCTTC. It codes for CASSELGPVGYGYTF.

CDR3 in amino acids: CASSFQLTVHSGELFF. CDR3 nucleotides: TGTGCCAGCAGCTTCCAACTAACCGTCCACTCCGGGGAGCTGTTTTTT. The chain recombines TRBV11-2 with TRBJ2-2; no clear D gene. This CDR3 spans 16 amino acids. The germline V gene encodes CDR1 SGHAT and CDR2 FQNNGV. V lost 3 bases and J 6 bases, leaving 17 bases between the germline ends.

The V call is TRBV6-1, the J call TRBJ2-7; TRBD2 aligns across 7 bases. V dropped 8 bases and J dropped 4; count of bases not matched to a gene: 11. The CDR3 runs 14 residues. Germline CDR1 is MNHNS and CDR2 is SASEGT. The CDR3: CASRFMPGRYEQYF. CDR3 DNA sequence: TGTGCCAGCCGCTTCATGCCCGGGAGGTACGAGCAGTACTTC.

Note on this clonotype: This may stem from a read error, because a much larger clone lies one nucleotide away. The rearrangement uses TRBV4-3 and TRBJ2-1, with D possibly being TRBD1 or TRBD2 (6 bases each). Germline V CDR1 and CDR2: LGHNA, YSLEER. CDR3 length: 16 amino acids. The CDR3 region is CTSSHVGGSSYNEQFF. Written as DNA, the CDR3 is TGCACCAGCAGCCACGTAGGGGGGAGCTCCTACAATGAGCAGTTCTTC.

In its sample, this clonotype was seen many times. V usage is TRBV4-1 and J usage is TRBJ2-7; TRBD1 matches at 11 bases. Germline V lookup: CDR1 MGHRA, CDR2 YSYEKL. The CDR3 spans 16 residues. Trimming at V came to 4 bases and at J to 1 base, leaving 6 bases not matched to a gene. In DNA, the CDR3 is TGCGCCAGCAGCCGAACCGGGACAGGGGGTTCCTACGAGCAGTACTTC. Protein sequence: CASSRTGTGGSYEQYF.

This clonotype occurred once. V and J are TRBV20-1 and TRBJ2-7; D is perhaps TRBD2 (5 bases). Per germline, CDR1 DFQATT and CDR2 SNEGSKA (reference sequence). The V end lost 7 bases, the J end lost 2 bases, and 15 bases lay between the germline ends. The CDR3 extends over 13 amino acids. CDR3: CSVWTLPPYEQYF. The CDR3, as DNA: TGCAGTGTTTGGACTTTGCCCCCCTACGAGCAGTACTTC.

V gene TRBV10-1 combines with J gene TRBJ2-7; TRBD1 agrees at 8 bases. The CDR3 runs 14 residues. Germline trimming cut 2 bases from V and 3 bases from J; bases unmatched to any gene: 3. In germline, CDR1 is WNHNN, CDR2 SYGVQD (reference sequence). CDR3 sequence: CASSERDRFYEQYF. Written as DNA, the CDR3 is TGCGCCAGCAGTGAGCGGGACAGGTTCTACGAGCAGTACTTC.

This clonotype was detected a few times. The gene calls are TRBV6-1 and TRBJ2-7; 11 bases match TRBD1. The V and J ends lost 6 bases and 2 bases, in that order; junction bases with no gene match: 6. The CDR3 has 15 residues. The germline V gene has CDR1 MNHNS and CDR2 SASEGT. The CDR3 DNA reads as TGTGCCAGCAGCGGCGGGACAGGGGGGACCTACGAGCAGTACTTC. It specifies CASSGGTGGTYEQYF.

A few counts support this clonotype. The rearrangement joins TRBV5-4 to TRBJ2-5, with 10 positions matching TRBD2. CDR1 SGHNT and CDR2 YYREEE come from the germline V gene (reference sequence). The trim removed 2 bases at V and 5 bases at J, leaving 6 bases unmatched. The CDR3 sequence is 15 residues long. DNA for the CDR3: TGTGCCAGCAGCTTAGCGCTAGCGGGAGCTGAGACCCAGTACTTC. This codes for CASSLALAGAETQYF.

The chain links TRBV6-2 or TRBV6-3 to TRBJ2-6, with 11 bases matching TRBD1. This CDR3 spans 17 amino acids. J lost 5 bases, V lost 4 bases, and 7 bases had no gene match. The germline V gene has CDR1 MNHEY and CDR2 SVGEGT. This CDR3 is CASSSRTGGIWANVLTF. The DNA of the CDR3 is TGTGCCAGCAGTTCCAGGACAGGGGGCATCTGGGCCAACGTCCTGACTTTC.

Worth noting for this clonotype: A much larger clone differs from this one at a single base, so this may be a read error. The V call is TRBV6-1, the J call TRBJ1-1; 8 nucleotides match TRBD1. This CDR3 is built from 14 residues. Germline lookup yields CDR1 MNHNS and CDR2 SASEGT. The CDR3 nucleotides are TGTGCCAACAGTTTGGACAGGGTGATCCGTGAAGCTTTCTTT. This gives the protein CANSLDRVIREAFF.

This clonotype has at least ten counts. The chain uses TRBV7-8 and TRBJ2-3, with D hard to call. CDR3 size: 15 residues. The V gene's germline CDR1 is SGHVS and CDR2 FQNEAQ. V was pared by 5 bases and J by 0 bases, with 12 bases between. The CDR3 nucleotides are TGTGCCAGCAGCCCTTTTTCACCCAGCACAGATACGCAGTATTTT. It translates to CASSPFSPSTDTQYF. Full variable domain (outside the CDR3, taken from reference TRBV7-8 and TRBJ2-3): GAGVSQSPRYKVAKRGQDVALRCDPISGHVSLFWYQQALGQGPEFLTYFQNEAQLDKSGLPSDRFFAERPEGSVSTLKIQRTQQEDSAVYLCASSPFSPSTDTQYFGPGTRLTVL.

The chain uses TRBV5-5 and TRBJ1-1; no clear D. The CDR3 is made up of 15 amino acids. V shed 1 base and J shed 1 base, with 11 bases lying between them. CDR1 is SGHKS and CDR2 is YYEKEE in the germline V gene (reference sequence). This CDR3 reads CASSLWAGSNTEAFF. The CDR3 region has the DNA TGTGCCAGCAGCTTGTGGGCAGGCTCGAACACTGAAGCTTTCTTT.

At least ten counts were recorded for this clonotype. V gene TRBV11-2 combines with J gene TRBJ2-4, with 8 bases identical to TRBD2. The V segment lost 2 bases and the J segment 1 base; nucleotides outside the gene matches: 16. The CDR3 spans 20 residues. Per the germline V gene, CDR1 is SGHAT and CDR2 is FQNNGV. The CDR3 protein is CASSLPARGGGSLAKNIQYF. The DNA for the CDR3 is TGTGCCAGCAGCTTACCAGCACGGGGGGGGGGAAGTTTGGCCAAAAACATTCAGTACTTC.

The rearrangement uses TRBV10-3 and TRBJ2-5, with TRBD1 matching over 7 bases. This CDR3 spans 12 amino acids. CDR1 and CDR2 (germline): ENHRY, SYGVKD. Germline trimming cut 7 bases from V and 4 bases from J; bases unmatched to any gene: 3. CDR3 DNA: TGTGCCATCAATCGACAGGGAGAGACCCAGTACTTC. It encodes CAINRQGETQYF.

A note on this clonotype: A much larger clone sits a single nucleotide away, making a read error possible. The chain combines TRBV12-3 or TRBV12-4 with TRBJ2-1; D is possibly TRBD2 (5 bases). This CDR3 comprises 17 residues. CDR3 sequence reads: CVSSFGNRGFRNNEQFF. CDR3 sequence (DNA): TGTGTCAGCAGCTTTGGAAATCGCGGGTTCCGTAACAATGAGCAGTTCTTC.

J is TRBJ2-1 and V is TRBV6-1; D is perhaps TRBD2 (6 bases). CDR3 size: 13 residues. Germline V lookup: CDR1 MNHNS, CDR2 SASEGT. Trimming stripped 8 bases from V and 4 bases from J, with 12 bases between. The CDR3 here is CASSSVVYNEQFF. Here the CDR3 DNA reads TGTGCCAGCTCTAGCGTGGTTTACAATGAGCAGTTCTTC.

The chain uses TRBV21-1 and TRBJ2-7; the D call of TRBD2 is as the table states it, not checked on the DNA. TRBV21-1 is tagged as a pseudogene. The CDR3 has 15 amino acids. The CDR3 here is CASSKGAAGCHEQYF. The CDR3 DNA sequence: TGTGCCAGCAGCAAAGGGGCGGCAGGGTGCCACGAGCAGTACTTC.